The present T cell receptor beta chain was sequenced within a study of CD8 T cells in Susac syndrome. Background on the study: Patients with Susac syndrome were therapy-naive, on corticosteroids, or on intravenous immunoglobulin alone at the time that blood was drawn.

Study-level points and caveats: Clonal expansion was not observed in the Susac syndrome CD4+ T cell repertoires.

Reverse transcription of roughly 0.5 to 1 ug RNA used random hexamers. The authors amplified TCR beta CDR3 across 54 Vbeta and 13 Jbeta using immunoSEQ multiplex PCR. A single record per CDR3 protein comes from TCRdb applying MiXCR to the immunoSEQ multiplex PCR reads. This sample has over 150,000 distinct CDR3 sequences, with 85% to 95% found just once. Of note for this clonotype: Its antigen is not identified.

Germline V gene sequence: CDR1 DFQATT, CDR2 SNEGSKA (reference sequence). Trimming took 3 bases from V and 0 from J, leaving 8 bases between them. The CDR3 spans 13 residues. Material: CD4+ T cells from PBMCs. This chain joins TRBV20-1 and TRBJ1-1; possible D gene TRBD1, 5 bases. The sequence derives from a human donor with Susac syndrome. The CDR3 DNA follows: TGCAGTGCTAGGGGGGGTTTGAACACTGAAGCTTTCTTT. Protein sequence: CSARGGLNTEAFF.